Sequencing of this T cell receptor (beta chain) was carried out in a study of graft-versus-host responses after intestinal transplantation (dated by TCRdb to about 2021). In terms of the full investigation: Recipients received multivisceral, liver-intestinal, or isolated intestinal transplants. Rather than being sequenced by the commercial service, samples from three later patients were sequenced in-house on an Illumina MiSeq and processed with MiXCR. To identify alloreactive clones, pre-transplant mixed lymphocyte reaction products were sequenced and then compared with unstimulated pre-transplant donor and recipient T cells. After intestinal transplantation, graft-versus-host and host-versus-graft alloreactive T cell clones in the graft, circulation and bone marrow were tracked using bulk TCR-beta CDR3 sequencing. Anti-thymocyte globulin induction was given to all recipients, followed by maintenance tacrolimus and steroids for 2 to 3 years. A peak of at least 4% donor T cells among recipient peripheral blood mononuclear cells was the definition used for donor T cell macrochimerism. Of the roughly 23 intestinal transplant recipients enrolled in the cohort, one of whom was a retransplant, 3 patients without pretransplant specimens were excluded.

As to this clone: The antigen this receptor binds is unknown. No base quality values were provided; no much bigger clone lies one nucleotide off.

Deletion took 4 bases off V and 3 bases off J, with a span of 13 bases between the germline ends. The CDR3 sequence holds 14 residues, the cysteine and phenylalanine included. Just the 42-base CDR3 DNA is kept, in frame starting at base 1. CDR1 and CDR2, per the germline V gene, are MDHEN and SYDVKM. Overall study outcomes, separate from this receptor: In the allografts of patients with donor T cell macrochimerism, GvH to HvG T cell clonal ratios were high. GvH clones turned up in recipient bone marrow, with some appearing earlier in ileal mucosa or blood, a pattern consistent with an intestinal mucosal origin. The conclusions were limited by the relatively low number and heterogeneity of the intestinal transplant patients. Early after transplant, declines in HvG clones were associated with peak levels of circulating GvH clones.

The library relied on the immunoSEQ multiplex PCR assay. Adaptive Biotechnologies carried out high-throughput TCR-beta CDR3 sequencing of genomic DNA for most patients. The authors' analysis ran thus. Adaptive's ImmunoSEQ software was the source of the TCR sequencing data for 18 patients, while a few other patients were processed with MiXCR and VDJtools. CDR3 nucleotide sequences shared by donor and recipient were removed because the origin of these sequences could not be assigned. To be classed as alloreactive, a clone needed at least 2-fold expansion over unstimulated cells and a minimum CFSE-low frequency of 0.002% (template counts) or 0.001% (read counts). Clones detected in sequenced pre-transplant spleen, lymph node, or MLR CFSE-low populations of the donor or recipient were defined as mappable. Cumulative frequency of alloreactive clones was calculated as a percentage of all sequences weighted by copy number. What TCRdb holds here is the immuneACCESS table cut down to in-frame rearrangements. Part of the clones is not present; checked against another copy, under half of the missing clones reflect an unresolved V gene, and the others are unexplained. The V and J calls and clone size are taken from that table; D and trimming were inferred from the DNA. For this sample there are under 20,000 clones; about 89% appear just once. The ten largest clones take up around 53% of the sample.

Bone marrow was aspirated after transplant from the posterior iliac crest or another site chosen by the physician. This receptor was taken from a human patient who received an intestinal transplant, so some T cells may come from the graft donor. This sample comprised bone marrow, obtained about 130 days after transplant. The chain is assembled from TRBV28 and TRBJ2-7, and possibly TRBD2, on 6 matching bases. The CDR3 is CASSSPGLYYEQYF. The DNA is TGTGCCAGCAGTTCCCCGGGACTTTACTACGAGCAGTACTTC.